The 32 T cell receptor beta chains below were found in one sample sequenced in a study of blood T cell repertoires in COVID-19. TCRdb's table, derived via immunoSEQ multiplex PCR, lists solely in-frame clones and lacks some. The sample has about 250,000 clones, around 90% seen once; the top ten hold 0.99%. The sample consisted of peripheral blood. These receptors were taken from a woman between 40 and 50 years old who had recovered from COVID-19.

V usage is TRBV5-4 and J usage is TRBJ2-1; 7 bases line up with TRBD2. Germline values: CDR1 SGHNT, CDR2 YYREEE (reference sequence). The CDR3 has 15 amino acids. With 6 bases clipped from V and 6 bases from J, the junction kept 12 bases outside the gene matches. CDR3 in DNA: TGTGCCAGCACCTCGGGGGGAGTCCCTTCCAATGAGCAGTTCTTC. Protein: CASTSGGVPSNEQFF.

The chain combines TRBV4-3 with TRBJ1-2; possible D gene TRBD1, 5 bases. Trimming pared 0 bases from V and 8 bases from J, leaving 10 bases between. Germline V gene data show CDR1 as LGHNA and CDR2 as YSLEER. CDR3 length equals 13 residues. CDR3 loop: CASSQDPGLGYTF. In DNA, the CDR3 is TGCGCCAGCAGCCAAGATCCGGGACTCGGCTACACCTTC.

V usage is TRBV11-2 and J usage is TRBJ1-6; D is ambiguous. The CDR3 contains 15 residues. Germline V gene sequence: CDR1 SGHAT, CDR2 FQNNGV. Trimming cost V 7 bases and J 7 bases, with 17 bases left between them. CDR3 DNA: TGTGCCAGCATCCCCCGACATCCCGGCAATTCACCCCTCCACTTT. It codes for CASIPRHPGNSPLHF.

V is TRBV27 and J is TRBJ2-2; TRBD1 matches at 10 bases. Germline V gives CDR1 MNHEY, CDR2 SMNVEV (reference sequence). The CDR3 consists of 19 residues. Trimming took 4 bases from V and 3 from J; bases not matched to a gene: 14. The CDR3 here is CASSWPGTGAPNHTGELFF. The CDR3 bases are TGTGCCAGCAGTTGGCCCGGGACAGGGGCCCCGAATCACACCGGGGAGCTGTTTTTT.

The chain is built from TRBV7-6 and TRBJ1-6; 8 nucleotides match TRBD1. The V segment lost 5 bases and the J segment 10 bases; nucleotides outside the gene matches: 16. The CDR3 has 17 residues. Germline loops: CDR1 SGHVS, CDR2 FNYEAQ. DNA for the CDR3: TGTGCCAGCAGCCCCCCCGGACAGGGTTTCATGGGATCACCCCTCCACTTT. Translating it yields CASSPPGQGFMGSPLHF.

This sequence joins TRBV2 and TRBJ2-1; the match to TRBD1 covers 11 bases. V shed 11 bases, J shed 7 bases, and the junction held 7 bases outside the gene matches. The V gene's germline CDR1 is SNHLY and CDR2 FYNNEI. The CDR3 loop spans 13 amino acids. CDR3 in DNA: TGTGCCCATACCGGACAGGGGGCGAATGAGCAGTTCTTC. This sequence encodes CAHTGQGANEQFF.

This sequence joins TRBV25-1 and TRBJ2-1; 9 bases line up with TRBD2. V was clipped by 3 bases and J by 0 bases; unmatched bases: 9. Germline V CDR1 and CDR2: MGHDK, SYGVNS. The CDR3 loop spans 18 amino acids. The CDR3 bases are TGTGCCAGCAGTGACGGGGCTGGCGGGAGGGCCTCCTACAATGAGCAGTTCTTC. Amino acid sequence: CASSDGAGGRASYNEQFF.

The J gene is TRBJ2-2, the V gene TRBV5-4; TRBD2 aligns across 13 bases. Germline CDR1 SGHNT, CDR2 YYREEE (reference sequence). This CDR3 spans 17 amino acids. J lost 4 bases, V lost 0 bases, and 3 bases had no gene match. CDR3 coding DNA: TGTGCCAGCAGCTTGGGGACTAGCGGGAGTGGCACCGGGGAGCTGTTTTTT. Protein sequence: CASSLGTSGSGTGELFF.

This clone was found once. The CDR3 DNA is TGTGCCAGCAGCCAAGATCCGGCGGGAGTGGGGGAGCAGTACTTC. Translating it yields CASSQDPAGVGEQYF. This sequence joins TRBV4-2 and TRBJ2-7, with 7 bases lining up with TRBD2. J was trimmed by 7 bases and V by 0 bases; bases with no gene match: 9. The CDR3 has 15 amino acids. CDR1 is LGHNA, CDR2 YNFKEQ, per germline.

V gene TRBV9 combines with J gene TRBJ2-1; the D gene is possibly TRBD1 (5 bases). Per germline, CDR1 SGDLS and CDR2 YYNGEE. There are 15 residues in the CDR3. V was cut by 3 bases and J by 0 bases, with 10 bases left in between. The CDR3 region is CASSGGQSSYNEQFF. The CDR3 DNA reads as TGTGCCAGCAGCGGCGGACAAAGCTCCTACAATGAGCAGTTCTTC.

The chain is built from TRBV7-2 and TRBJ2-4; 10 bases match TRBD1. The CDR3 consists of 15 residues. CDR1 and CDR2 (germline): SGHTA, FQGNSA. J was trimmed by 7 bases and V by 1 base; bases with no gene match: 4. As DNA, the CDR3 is TGTGCCAGCAGCTTAGGGCCGGACAGGGGGAACATTCAGTACTTC. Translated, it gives CASSLGPDRGNIQYF.

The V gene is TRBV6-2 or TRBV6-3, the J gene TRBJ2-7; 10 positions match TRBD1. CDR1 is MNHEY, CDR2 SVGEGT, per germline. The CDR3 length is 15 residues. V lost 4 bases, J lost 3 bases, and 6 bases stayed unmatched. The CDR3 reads CASSSPGTGVYEQYF. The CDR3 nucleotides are TGTGCCAGCAGTTCCCCCGGGACAGGGGTCTACGAGCAGTACTTC.

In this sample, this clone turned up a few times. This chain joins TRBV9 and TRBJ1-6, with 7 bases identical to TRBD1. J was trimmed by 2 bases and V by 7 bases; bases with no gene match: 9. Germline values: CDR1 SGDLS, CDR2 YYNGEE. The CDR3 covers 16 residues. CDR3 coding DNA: TGTGCCAGCTCCCCGAGGGACAGTCCCTATAATTCACCCCTCCACTTT. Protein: CASSPRDSPYNSPLHF.

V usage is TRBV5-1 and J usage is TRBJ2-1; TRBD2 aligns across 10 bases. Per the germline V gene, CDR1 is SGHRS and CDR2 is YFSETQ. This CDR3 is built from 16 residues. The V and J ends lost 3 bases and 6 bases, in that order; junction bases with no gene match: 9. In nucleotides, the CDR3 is TGCGCCAGCAGCTCGGAAGCGGGAGGGCCCCGCAATGAGCAGTTCTTC. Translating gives CASSSEAGGPRNEQFF.

The CDR3 coding sequence is TGTGCCAGCAGTAGAACCCCAGGGTACAATCAGCCCCAGCATTTT. Its translation is CASSRTPGYNQPQHF. The chain joins TRBV27 to TRBJ1-5; TRBD1 might be the D (5 bases). This CDR3 is built from 15 residues. Germline CDR1 MNHEY, CDR2 SMNVEV (reference sequence). The germline V and J ends were trimmed by 5 bases and 3 bases, with 14 bases remaining between them.

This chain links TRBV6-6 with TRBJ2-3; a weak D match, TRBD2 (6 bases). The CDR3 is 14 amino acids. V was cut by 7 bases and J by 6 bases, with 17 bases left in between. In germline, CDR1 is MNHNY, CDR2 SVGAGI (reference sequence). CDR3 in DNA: TGTGCCAGCACCGCCGGCGGGGCGATGGATACGCAGTATTTT. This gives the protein CASTAGGAMDTQYF.

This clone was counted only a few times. CDR3: CASSFDRGTSPLHF. The CDR3 DNA follows: TGTGCCAGCAGTTTTGACAGGGGAACTTCACCCCTCCACTTT. The chain is built from TRBV27 and TRBJ1-6, with 8 bases aligning to TRBD1. Germline V lookup: CDR1 MNHEY, CDR2 SMNVEV (reference sequence). J gave up 9 bases and V 3 bases, and 4 bases lay outside the gene matches. CDR3 length: 14 amino acids.

CDR3 sequence (DNA): TGTGCCAGCAGTTTATCGGTCAGGTCCGGCTACACCTTC. Its protein product is CASSLSVRSGYTF. This chain uses TRBV27 with TRBJ1-2, with unresolved D. V shed 0 bases and J shed 8 bases, with 10 bases lying between them. Looked up from germline, CDR1 is MNHEY and CDR2 is SMNVEV (reference sequence). The CDR3 contains 13 residues.

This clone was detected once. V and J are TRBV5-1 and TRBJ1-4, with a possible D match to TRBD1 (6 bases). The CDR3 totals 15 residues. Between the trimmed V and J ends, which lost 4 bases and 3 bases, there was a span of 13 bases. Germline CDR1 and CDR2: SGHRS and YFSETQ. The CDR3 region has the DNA TGCGCCAGCAGCACGCAGGGGTTGGCTAATGAAAAACTGTTTTTT. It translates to CASSTQGLANEKLFF. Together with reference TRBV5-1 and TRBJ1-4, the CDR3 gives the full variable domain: KAGVTQTPRYLIKTRGQQVTLSCSPISGHRSVSWYQQTPGQGLQFLFEYFSETQRNKGNFPGRFSGRQFSNSRSEMNVSTLELGDSALYLCASSTQGLANEKLFFGSGTQLSVL.

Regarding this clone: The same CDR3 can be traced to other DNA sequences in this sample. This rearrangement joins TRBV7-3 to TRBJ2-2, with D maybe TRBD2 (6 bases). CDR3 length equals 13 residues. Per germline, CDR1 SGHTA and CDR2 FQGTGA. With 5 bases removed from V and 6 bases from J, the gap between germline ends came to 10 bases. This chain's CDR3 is CASSPRGAGELFF. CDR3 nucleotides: TGTGCCAGCAGCCCCCGCGGGGCCGGGGAGCTGTTTTTT.

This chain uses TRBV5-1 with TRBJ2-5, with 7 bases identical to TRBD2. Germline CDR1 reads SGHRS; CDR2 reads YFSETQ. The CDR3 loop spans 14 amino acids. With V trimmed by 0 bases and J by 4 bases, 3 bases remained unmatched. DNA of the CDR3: TGCGCCAGCAGCTTGGGACTAGCCGGAGAGACCCAGTACTTC. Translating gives CASSLGLAGETQYF.

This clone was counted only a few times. CDR3 nucleotides: TGTGCCAGTACCCCGGACAGGGCTGATTCACCCCTCCACTTT. It encodes CASTPDRADSPLHF. The rearrangement joins TRBV19 to TRBJ1-6; 8 nucleotides agree with TRBD1. Germline V gene sequence: CDR1 LNHDA, CDR2 SQIVND (reference sequence). The CDR3 extends over 14 amino acids. Unmatched junction bases numbered 7, after V lost 7 bases and J lost 8 bases.

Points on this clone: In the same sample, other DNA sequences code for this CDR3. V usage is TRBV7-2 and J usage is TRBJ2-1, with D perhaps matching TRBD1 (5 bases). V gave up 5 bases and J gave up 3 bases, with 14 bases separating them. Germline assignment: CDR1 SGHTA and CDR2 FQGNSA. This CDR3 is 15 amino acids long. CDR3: CASSAPGQGYNEQFF. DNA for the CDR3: TGTGCCAGCAGCGCCCCGGGTCAGGGCTACAATGAGCAGTTCTTC.

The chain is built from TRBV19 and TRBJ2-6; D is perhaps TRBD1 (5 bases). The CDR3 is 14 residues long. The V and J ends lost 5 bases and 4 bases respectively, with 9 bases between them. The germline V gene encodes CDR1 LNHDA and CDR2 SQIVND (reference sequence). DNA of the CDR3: TGTGCCAGTAGTCTGACAGACGGGGCCAACGTCCTGACTTTC. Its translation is CASSLTDGANVLTF.

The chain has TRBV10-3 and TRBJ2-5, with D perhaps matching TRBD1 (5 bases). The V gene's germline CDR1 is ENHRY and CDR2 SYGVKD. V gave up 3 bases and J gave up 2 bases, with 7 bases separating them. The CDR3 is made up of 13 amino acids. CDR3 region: CAISDQGQETQYF. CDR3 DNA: TGTGCCATCAGTGACCAGGGTCAAGAGACCCAGTACTTC.

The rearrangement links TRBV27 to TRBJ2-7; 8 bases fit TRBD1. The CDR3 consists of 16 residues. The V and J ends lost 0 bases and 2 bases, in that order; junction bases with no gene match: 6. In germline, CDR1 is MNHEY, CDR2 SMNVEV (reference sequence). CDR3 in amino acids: CASSLSLRQGTYEQYF. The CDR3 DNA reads TGTGCCAGCAGTTTATCGCTCCGACAGGGGACCTACGAGCAGTACTTC.

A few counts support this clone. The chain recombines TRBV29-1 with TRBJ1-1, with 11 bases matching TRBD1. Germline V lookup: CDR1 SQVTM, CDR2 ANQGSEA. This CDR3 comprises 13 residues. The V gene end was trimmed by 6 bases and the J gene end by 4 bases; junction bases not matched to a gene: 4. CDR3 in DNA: TGCAGCGTCCAGGGACAGGGGGGCACTGAAGCTTTCTTT. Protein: CSVQGQGGTEAFF. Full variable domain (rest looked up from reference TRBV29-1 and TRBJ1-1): SAVISQKPSRDICQRGTSLTIQCQVDSQVTMMFWYRQQPGQSLTLIATANQGSEATYESGFVIDKFPISRPNLTFSTLTVSNMSPEDSSIYLCSVQGQGGTEAFFGQGTRLTVV.

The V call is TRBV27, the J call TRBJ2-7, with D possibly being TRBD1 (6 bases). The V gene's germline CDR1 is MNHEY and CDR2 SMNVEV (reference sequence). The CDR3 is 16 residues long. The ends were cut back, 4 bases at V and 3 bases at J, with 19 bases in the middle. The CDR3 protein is CASSSPPGRGFYEQYF. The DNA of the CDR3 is TGTGCCAGCAGTTCCCCCCCGGGCAGGGGTTTCTACGAGCAGTACTTC.

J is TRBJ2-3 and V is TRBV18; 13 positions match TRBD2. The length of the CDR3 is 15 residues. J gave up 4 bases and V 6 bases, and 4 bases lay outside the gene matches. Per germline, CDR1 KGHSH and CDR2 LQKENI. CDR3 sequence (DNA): TGTGCCAGCTCCCCCACTAGCGGGAGGGCAGATACGCAGTATTTT. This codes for CASSPTSGRADTQYF.

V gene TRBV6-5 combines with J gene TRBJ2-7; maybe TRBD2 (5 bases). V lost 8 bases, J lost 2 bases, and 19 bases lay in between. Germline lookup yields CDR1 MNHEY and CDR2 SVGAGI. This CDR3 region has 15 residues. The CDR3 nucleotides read TGTGCCAGCGAACCGGAAAGCGGTAACCCCTACGAGCAGTACTTC. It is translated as CASEPESGNPYEQYF.

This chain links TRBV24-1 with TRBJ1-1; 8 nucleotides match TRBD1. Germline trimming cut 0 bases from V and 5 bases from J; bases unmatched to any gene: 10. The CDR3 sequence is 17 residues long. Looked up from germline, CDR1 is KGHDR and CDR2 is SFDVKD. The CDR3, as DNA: TGTGCCACCAGTGATTTGGACAGGGGCCGCCCTGTGACTGAAGCTTTCTTT. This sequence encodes CATSDLDRGRPVTEAFF.

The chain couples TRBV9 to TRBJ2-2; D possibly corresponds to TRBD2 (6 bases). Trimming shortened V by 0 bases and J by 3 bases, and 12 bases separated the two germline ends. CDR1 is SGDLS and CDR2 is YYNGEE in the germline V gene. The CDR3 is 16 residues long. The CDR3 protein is CASSVGGSGYTGELFF. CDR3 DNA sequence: TGTGCCAGCAGCGTAGGGGGTAGCGGATACACCGGGGAGCTGTTTTTT.